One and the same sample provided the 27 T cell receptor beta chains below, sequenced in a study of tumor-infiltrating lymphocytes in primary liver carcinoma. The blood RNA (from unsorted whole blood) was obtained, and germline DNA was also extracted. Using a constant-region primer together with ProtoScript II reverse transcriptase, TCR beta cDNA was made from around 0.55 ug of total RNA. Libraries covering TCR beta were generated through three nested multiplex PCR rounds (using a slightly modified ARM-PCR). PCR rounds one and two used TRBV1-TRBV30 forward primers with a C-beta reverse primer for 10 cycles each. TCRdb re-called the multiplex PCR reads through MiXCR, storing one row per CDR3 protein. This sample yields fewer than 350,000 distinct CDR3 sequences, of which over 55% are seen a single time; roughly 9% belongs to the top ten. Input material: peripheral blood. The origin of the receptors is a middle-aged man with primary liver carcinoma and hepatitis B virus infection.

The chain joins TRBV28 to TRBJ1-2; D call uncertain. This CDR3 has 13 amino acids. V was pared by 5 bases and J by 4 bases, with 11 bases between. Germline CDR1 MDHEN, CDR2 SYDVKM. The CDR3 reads CASSPPRIYGYTF. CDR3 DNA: TGTGCCAGCAGTCCACCCCGGATCTATGGCTACACCTTC.

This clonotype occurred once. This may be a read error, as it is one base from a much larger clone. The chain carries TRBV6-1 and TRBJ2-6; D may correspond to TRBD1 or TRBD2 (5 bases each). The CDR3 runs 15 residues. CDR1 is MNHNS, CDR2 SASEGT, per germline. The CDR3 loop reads CASGGRSSGAKVLTF. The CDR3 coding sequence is TGTGCCAGCGGGGGACGGTCCTCTGGGGCCAAAGTCCTGACTTTC.

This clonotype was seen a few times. Here the CDR3 reads CASNLRGRDQPQHF. In DNA form, the CDR3 reads TGTGCCAGCAACCTCAGGGGGCGCGATCAGCCCCAGCATTTT. The rearrangement uses TRBV6-4 and TRBJ1-5, with TRBD1 matching over 8 bases. The CDR3 spans 14 residues. With V trimmed by 7 bases and J by 5 bases, 7 bases remained unmatched. CDR1 is MRHNA and CDR2 is SNTAGT in the germline V gene.

CDR3 sequence: CVSSSGRWSYNEQFF. The CDR3 DNA follows: TGTGTATCTTCAAGCGGAAGATGGTCCTACAATGAGCAGTTCTTC. The V and J genes are TRBV12-3 or TRBV12-4 and TRBJ2-1; TRBD2 might be the D (5 bases). This CDR3 is 15 amino acids long.

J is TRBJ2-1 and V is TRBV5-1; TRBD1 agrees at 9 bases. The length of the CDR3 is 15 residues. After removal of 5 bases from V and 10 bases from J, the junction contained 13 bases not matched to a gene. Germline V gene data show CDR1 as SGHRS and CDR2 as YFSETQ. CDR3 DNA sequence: TGCGCCAGCAGGTCTACCGGGACAGGGATCAAAGAGCAGTTCTTC. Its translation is CASRSTGTGIKEQFF.

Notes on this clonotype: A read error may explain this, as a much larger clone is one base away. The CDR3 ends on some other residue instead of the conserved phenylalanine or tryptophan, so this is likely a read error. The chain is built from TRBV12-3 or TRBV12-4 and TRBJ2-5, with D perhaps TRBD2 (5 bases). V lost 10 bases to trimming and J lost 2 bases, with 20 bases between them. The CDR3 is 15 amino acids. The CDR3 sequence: CATAETPAVQETQYS. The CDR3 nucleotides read TGTGCCACCGCTGAGACCCCAGCGGTACAAGAGACCCAGTACTCC.

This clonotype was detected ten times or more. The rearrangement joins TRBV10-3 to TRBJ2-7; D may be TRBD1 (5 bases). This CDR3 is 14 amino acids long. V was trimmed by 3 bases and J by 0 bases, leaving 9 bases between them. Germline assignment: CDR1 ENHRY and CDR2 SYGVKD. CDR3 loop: CAISDSRGSYEQYF. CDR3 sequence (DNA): TGTGCCATCAGTGATTCAAGGGGCTCCTACGAGCAGTACTTC.

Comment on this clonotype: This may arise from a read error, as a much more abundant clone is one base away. As DNA, the CDR3 is TGTGCCAGCAGCTCCCCGACTAGCTGGAGGGATGAGCAGTTCTTC. Its translation is CASSSPTSWRDEQFF. The V call is TRBV4-2, the J call TRBJ2-1, with 7 bases matching TRBD2. This CDR3 has 15 amino acids. Trimming removed 5 bases from V and 8 bases from J; junction bases left unmatched: 12. The V gene's germline CDR1 is LGHNA and CDR2 YNFKEQ.

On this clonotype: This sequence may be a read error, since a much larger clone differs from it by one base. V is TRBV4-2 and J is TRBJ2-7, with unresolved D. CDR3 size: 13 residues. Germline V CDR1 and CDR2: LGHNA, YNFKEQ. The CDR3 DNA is TGTGTCAGCAGCCAAGAATTAACCTATGGGCAGTACTTC. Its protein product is CVSSQELTYGQYF.

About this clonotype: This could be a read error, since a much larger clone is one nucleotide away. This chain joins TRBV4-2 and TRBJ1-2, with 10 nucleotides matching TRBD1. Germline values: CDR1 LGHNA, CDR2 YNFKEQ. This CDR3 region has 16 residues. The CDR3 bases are TGTGCCAGGAGCCAAGGGACAGGGGCAGGAAACTATGGCTACACCTTC. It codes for CARSQGTGAGNYGYTF.

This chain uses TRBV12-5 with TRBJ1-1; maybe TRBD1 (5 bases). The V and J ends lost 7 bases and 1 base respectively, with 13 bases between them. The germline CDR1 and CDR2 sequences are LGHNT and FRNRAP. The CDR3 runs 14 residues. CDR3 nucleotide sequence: TGTGCTAGTGCCCCAGGTAGGGGGAACACTGAAGCTTTCTTT. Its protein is CASAPGRGNTEAFF.

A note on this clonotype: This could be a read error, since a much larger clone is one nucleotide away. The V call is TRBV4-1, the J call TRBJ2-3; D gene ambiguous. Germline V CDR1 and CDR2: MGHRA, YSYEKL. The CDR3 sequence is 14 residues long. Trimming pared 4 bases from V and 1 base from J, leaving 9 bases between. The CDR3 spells CASSRSLGTDTQYF. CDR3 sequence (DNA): TGCGCCAGCAGCCGCTCTCTAGGCACAGATACGCAGTATTTT.

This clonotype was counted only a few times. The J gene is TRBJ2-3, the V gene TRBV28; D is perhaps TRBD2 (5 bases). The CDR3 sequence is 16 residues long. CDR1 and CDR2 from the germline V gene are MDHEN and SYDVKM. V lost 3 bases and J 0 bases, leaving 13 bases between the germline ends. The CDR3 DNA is TGTGCCAGCAGTTTCACGGCTAGCCCTAGCACAGATACGCAGTATTTT. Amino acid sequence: CASSFTASPSTDTQYF.

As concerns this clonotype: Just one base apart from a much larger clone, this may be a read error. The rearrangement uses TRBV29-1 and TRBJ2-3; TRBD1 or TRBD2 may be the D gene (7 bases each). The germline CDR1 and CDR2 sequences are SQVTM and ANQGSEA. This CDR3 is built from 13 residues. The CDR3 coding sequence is TGCGGCGTGCAGGGGGGGGCCACAGATACGCAGTATTTT. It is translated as CGVQGGATDTQYF.

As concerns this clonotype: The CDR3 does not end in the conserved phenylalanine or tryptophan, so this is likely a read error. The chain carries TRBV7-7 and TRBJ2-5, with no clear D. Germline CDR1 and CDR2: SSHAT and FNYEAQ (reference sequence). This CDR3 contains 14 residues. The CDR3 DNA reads TGTGCTAGCAGCTTATTGGGTGTCCAAGAGACCCAGTACCTC. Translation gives CASSLLGVQETQYL.

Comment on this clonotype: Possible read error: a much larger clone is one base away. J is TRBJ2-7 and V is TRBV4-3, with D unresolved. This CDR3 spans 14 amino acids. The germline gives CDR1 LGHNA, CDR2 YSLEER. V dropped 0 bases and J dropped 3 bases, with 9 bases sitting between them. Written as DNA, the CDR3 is TGCGCCAGCAGCCAAGAGGGCGACCACTACGAGCAGTACTTC. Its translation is CASSQEGDHYEQYF.

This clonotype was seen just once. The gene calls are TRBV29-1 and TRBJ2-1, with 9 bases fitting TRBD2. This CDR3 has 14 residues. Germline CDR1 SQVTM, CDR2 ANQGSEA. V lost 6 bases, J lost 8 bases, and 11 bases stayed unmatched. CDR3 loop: CSVSGTGGRDEQFF. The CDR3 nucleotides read TGCAGCGTCTCCGGGACTGGCGGGAGGGATGAGCAGTTCTTC.

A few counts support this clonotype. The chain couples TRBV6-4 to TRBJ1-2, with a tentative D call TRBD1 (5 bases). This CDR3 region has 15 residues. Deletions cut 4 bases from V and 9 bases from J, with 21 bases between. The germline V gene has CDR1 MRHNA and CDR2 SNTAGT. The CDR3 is CASSALGTGSGSYTF. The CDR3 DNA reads TGTGCCAGCAGTGCCCTAGGGACCGGTTCGGGGAGCTACACCTTC.

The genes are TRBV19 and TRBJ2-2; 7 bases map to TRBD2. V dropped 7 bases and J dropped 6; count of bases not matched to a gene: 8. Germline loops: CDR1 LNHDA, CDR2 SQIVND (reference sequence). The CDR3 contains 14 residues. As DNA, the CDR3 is TGTGCCAGTACCCTAAGGGAGGGTTCCGGGGAGCTGTTTTTT. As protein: CASTLREGSGELFF.

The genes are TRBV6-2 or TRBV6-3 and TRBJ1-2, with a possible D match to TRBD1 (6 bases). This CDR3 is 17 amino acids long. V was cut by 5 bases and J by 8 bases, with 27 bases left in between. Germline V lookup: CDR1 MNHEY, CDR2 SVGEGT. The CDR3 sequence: CASSNFPVDRQARGYTF. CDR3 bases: TGTGCCAGCAGTAACTTCCCCGTTGACAGACAGGCGCGAGGCTACACCTTC.

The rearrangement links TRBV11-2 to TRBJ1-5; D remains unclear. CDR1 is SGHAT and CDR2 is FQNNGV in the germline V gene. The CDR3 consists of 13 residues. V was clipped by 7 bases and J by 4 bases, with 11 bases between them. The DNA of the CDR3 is TGTGCCAGCAACTTCAACGCGAATCAGCCCCAGCATTTT. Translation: CASNFNANQPQHF.

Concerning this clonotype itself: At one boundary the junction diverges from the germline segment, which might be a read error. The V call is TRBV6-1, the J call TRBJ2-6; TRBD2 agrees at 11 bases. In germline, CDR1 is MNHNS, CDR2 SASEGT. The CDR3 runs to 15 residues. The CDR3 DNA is TGTGTCAGCAGTTTTGAGACTAGCGGGATCGACGTCCTGACTTTC. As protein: CVSSFETSGIDVLTF.

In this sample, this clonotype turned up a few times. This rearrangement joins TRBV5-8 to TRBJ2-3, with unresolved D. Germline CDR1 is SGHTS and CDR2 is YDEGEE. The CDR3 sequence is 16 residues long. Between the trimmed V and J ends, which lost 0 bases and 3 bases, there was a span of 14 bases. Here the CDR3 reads CASSLGLGIGTDTQYF. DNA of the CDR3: TGTGCCAGCAGCTTGGGATTAGGGATCGGGACAGATACGCAGTATTTT.

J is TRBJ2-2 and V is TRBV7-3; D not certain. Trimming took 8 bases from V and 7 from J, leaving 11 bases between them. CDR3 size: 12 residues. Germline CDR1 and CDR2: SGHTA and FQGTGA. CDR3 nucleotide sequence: TGTGCCAGCGGGGTAGCCGGCGGGGAGCTGTTTTTT. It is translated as CASGVAGGELFF.

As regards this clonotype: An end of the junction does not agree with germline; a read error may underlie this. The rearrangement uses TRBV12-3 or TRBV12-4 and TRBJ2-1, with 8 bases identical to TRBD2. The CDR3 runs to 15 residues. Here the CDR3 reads CASSLDPSGYNEQSF. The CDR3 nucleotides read TGTGCCAGCAGTTTAGACCCTAGCGGGTACAATGAGCAGTCCTTC.

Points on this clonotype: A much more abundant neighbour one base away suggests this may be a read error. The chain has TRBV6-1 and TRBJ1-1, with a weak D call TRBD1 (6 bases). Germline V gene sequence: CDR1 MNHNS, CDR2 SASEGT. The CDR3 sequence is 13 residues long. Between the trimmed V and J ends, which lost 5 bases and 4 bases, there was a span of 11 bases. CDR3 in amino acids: CASSQGMSTEAFF. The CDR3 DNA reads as TGTGCCAGCAGTCAGGGGATGAGCACTGAAGCTTTCTTT.

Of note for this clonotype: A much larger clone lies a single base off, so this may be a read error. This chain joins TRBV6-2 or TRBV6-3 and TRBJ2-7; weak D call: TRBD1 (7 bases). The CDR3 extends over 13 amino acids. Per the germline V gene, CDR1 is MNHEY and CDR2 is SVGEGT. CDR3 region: CVSSRQGGYEQYF. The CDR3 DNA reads TGTGTCAGCAGCCGACAGGGAGGCTACGAGCAGTACTTC.